This T cell receptor (beta chain) was captured in a study of T-cell reconstitution after alpha-beta-depleted transplantation in children. Findings of the study overall: At around two months after transplant, the alpha-beta T cells were reportedly derived from several hundred expanded clones that came from non-depleted graft cells. One year after transplant, T-cell counts and diversity came mostly from newly produced T cells. TCRbeta diversity was high at day 60 in some patients (a result of surviving recipient T cells and thymic progenitors).

The sample holds many counts of this clonotype. The antigen remains undetermined. Unique molecular identifiers were used to barcode this TCRbeta library. In TCRdb, the PCR reads were re-called with MiXCR into one record per CDR3 protein. The data contain 600,000 to 800,000 distinct CDR3 sequences, 10% to 15% of them singletons. The source of this sequence is a girl aged 2 to 9 with congenital amegakaryocytic thrombocytopenia, due to receive a stem cell transplant. The sequencing here drew on PBMCs, taken before TCRalphabeta/CD19-depleted stem cell transplant.

CDR3 nucleotide sequence: TGTGCCAGCAGTTTCACGGGAGGTGGGTCCTACGAGCAGTACTTC. Translation: CASSFTGGGSYEQYF. The chain joins TRBV12-3 or TRBV12-4 to TRBJ2-7, with 7 bases lining up with TRBD2. V was pared by 3 bases and J by 1 base, with 6 bases of the junction left unmatched. The CDR3 has 15 residues.